This T cell receptor beta chain was sequenced for a study of blood T cell repertoires in COVID-19. Across the whole study: The analysed material was cDNA or gDNA that came from T cells, B-cell-depleted T cells, or PBMCs.

The data were produced by immunoSEQ multiplex PCR, yet TCRdb's version contains in-frame clones alone and is incomplete. Of about 200,000 clones in the sample, 75% to 85% are singletons; the top ten hold 13%. CDR3 length: 15 residues. Trimming took 4 bases from V and 7 from J; bases not matched to a gene: 6. Germline CDR1 and CDR2: KGHSH and LQKENI. This clone was seen only once. Sequenced material: peripheral blood. The TCR was taken from a human donor in a cohort sampled during active COVID-19. The chain recombines TRBV18 with TRBJ2-1; 11 bases line up with TRBD2. CDR3 in DNA: TGTGCCAGCTCACAACTAGCGGGAGTAGGGAATGAGCAGTTCTTC. It codes for CASSQLAGVGNEQFF.